These T cell receptor beta chains were read from a single sample in a study of shared clonotypes between healthy human individuals. TCRdb's table, derived via immunoSEQ multiplex PCR, lists solely in-frame clones and lacks some. The repertoire holds around 2,000,000 clones, with approximately 94% as singletons. Sequencing was performed on naive CD8+ T cells sorted from blood. The receptors originated from a man between 18 and 35 years old in good health. The CDR3 runs from the conserved cysteine through the conserved F or W. D genes are given only for firm matches. Some rows have no size entry. The others give once, few or many, or a class for an expanded clone.

D gene: .
clone size: .
J gene: TRBJ2-1
V gene: TRBV19
CDR3 protein: CASSIIGPREGEQFF
CDR3 DNA: TGTGCCAGTAGTATAATAGGACCCCGCGAGGGTGAGCAGTTCTTC

D gene: .
clone size: .
J gene: TRBJ1-2
V gene: TRBV30
CDR3 protein: CAWSVQAGDGYTF
CDR3 DNA: TGTGCCTGGAGTGTACAAGCAGGGGATGGCTACACCTTC

D gene: .
clone size: once
J gene: TRBJ1-6
V gene: TRBV9
CDR3 protein: CASSLQTAWGSPLHF
CDR3 DNA: TGTGCCAGCAGCCTTCAGACAGCTTGGGGTTCACCCCTCCACTTT

D gene: .
clone size: .
J gene: TRBJ1-4
V gene: TRBV28
CDR3 protein: CASSLRETDEKLFF
CDR3 DNA: TGTGCCAGCAGTTTACGTGAAACCGATGAAAAACTGTTTTTT

D gene: TRBD1
clone size: .
J gene: TRBJ2-3
V gene: TRBV7-3
CDR3 protein: CASSLNGATNDRGSTDTQYF
CDR3 DNA: TGTGCCAGCAGCTTAAACGGGGCAACGAACGACAGGGGGAGTACAGATACGCAGTATTTT

D gene: TRBD2
clone size: .
J gene: TRBJ2-7
V gene: TRBV30
CDR3 protein: CAWSFRGGEYEQYF
CDR3 DNA: TGTGCCTGGAGTTTCCGGGGGGGAGAATACGAGCAGTACTTC

D gene: .
clone size: .
J gene: TRBJ2-1
V gene: TRBV11-2
CDR3 protein: CASSFTGGGLYNEQFF
CDR3 DNA: TGTGCCAGCAGCTTTACGGGCGGGGGCCTCTACAATGAGCAGTTCTTC

D gene: .
clone size: once
J gene: TRBJ2-7
V gene: TRBV7-9
CDR3 protein: CASSSPLTYEQYF
CDR3 DNA: TGTGCCAGCAGCTCCCCGCTGACCTACGAGCAGTACTTC

D gene: TRBD1
clone size: .
J gene: TRBJ2-7
V gene: TRBV7-9
CDR3 protein: CASSLAFGQGVEQYF
CDR3 DNA: TGTGCCAGCAGCTTAGCTTTCGGACAGGGAGTCGAGCAGTACTTC

D gene: .
clone size: .
J gene: TRBJ1-6
V gene: TRBV27
CDR3 protein: CASRGQPYNSPLHF
CDR3 DNA: TGTGCCAGCAGGGGGCAACCTTATAATTCACCCCTCCACTTT

D gene: TRBD1
clone size: .
J gene: TRBJ1-2
V gene: TRBV5-4
CDR3 protein: CASSFPGDRIYGYTF
CDR3 DNA: TGTGCCAGCAGCTTCCCTGGGGACAGAATTTATGGCTACACCTTC

D gene: .
clone size: .
J gene: TRBJ1-1
V gene: TRBV5-6
CDR3 protein: CASSPRFGGWNTEAFF
CDR3 DNA: TGTGCCAGCAGCCCAAGGTTTGGGGGCTGGAACACTGAAGCTTTCTTT

D gene: .
clone size: .
J gene: TRBJ2-5
V gene: TRBV11-1
CDR3 protein: CASSYGAGRETQYF
CDR3 DNA: TGTGCCAGCAGCTACGGGGCAGGGCGGGAGACCCAGTACTTC

D gene: .
clone size: .
J gene: TRBJ1-6
V gene: TRBV6-5
CDR3 protein: CASSPHLDSPLHF
CDR3 DNA: TGTGCCAGCAGTCCACACTTGGATTCACCCCTCCACTTT

D gene: TRBD2
clone size: .
J gene: TRBJ2-3
V gene: TRBV28
CDR3 protein: CASSFAQGGLEDTQYF
CDR3 DNA: TGTGCCAGCAGTTTCGCTCAGGGAGGGTTGGAAGATACGCAGTATTTT

D gene: TRBD2
clone size: .
J gene: TRBJ2-7
V gene: TRBV5-1
CDR3 protein: CASSLASGSFSEQYF
CDR3 DNA: TGCGCCAGCAGCTTAGCTAGCGGGAGCTTCTCCGAGCAGTACTTC

D gene: .
clone size: once
J gene: TRBJ1-4
V gene: TRBV12-2
CDR3 protein: CASRLVNRGLFF
CDR3 DNA: TGTGCAAGTCGCTTAGTGAACAGGGGCCTGTTTTTT

D gene: TRBD1
clone size: .
J gene: TRBJ2-7
V gene: TRBV11-2
CDR3 protein: CASSLVTGDTIYEQYF
CDR3 DNA: TGTGCCAGCAGCTTAGTCACAGGGGATACTATCTACGAGCAGTACTTC

D gene: .
clone size: .
J gene: TRBJ2-5
V gene: TRBV7-2
CDR3 protein: CASSLARTEATQYF
CDR3 DNA: TGTGCCAGCAGCTTAGCTCGGACAGAGGCGACCCAGTACTTC

D gene: .
clone size: .
J gene: TRBJ2-7
V gene: TRBV6-5
CDR3 protein: CASSYSQLDSYEQYF
CDR3 DNA: TGTGCCAGCAGTTATTCCCAGCTCGATTCCTACGAGCAGTACTTC

D gene: .
clone size: .
J gene: TRBJ2-7
V gene: TRBV6-5
CDR3 protein: CASSYSTGPYEQYF
CDR3 DNA: TGTGCCAGCAGTTACTCCACAGGACCCTACGAGCAGTACTTC

D gene: .
clone size: .
J gene: TRBJ2-7
V gene: TRBV13
CDR3 protein: CASSLGGIQNYEQYF
CDR3 DNA: TGTGCCAGCAGCTTAGGCGGCATACAAAACTACGAGCAGTACTTC

D gene: .
clone size: .
J gene: TRBJ1-1
V gene: TRBV5-6
CDR3 protein: CASSSGGTEAFF
CDR3 DNA: TGTGCCAGCAGCTCCGGGGGGACTGAAGCTTTCTTT

D gene: TRBD1
clone size: .
J gene: TRBJ2-7
V gene: TRBV7-9
CDR3 protein: CASSLVVQGATEQYF
CDR3 DNA: TGTGCCAGCAGTTTGGTGGTGCAGGGGGCGACCGAGCAGTACTTC

D gene: TRBD1
clone size: .
J gene: TRBJ2-5
V gene: TRBV5-1
CDR3 protein: CASSQDRTQETQYF
CDR3 DNA: TGCGCCAGCAGCCAGGACAGGACTCAAGAGACCCAGTACTTC

D gene: TRBD1
clone size: once
J gene: TRBJ2-5
V gene: TRBV28
CDR3 protein: CASSSRQGKYRETQYF
CDR3 DNA: TGTGCCAGCAGTTCCCGACAGGGGAAATATCGAGAGACCCAGTACTTC

D gene: .
clone size: .
J gene: TRBJ1-4
V gene: TRBV27
CDR3 protein: CASRPLRFRFLGEKLFF
CDR3 DNA: TGTGCCAGCAGACCCTTACGGTTCCGATTCCTGGGTGAAAAACTGTTTTTT

D gene: TRBD1
clone size: .
J gene: TRBJ2-3
V gene: TRBV15
CDR3 protein: CATSRDLGVQGALTDTQYF
CDR3 DNA: TGTGCCACCAGCAGAGATCTGGGGGTACAGGGGGCACTCACAGATACGCAGTATTTT

D gene: TRBD2
clone size: .
J gene: TRBJ2-3
V gene: TRBV11-2
CDR3 protein: CASSGLAGGDTQYF
CDR3 DNA: TGTGCCAGCAGCGGACTAGCGGGTGGGGATACGCAGTATTTT

D gene: .
clone size: .
J gene: TRBJ2-1
V gene: TRBV6-5
CDR3 protein: CASSYSEVPDEQFF
CDR3 DNA: TGTGCCAGCAGTTACTCGGAAGTTCCCGATGAGCAGTTCTTC

D gene: .
clone size: few
J gene: TRBJ1-1
V gene: TRBV16
CDR3 protein: CASSPIGVTEAFF
CDR3 DNA: TGTGCCAGCAGCCCCATAGGGGTCACTGAAGCTTTCTTT

D gene: TRBD1
clone size: .
J gene: TRBJ2-5
V gene: TRBV7-9
CDR3 protein: CASSSTRGPETQYF
CDR3 DNA: TGTGCCAGCAGCTCAACCAGGGGGCCGGAGACCCAGTACTTC

D gene: TRBD1
clone size: .
J gene: TRBJ2-7
V gene: TRBV5-4
CDR3 protein: CASSPTGGYEQYF
CDR3 DNA: TGTGCCAGCAGCCCGACAGGGGGCTACGAGCAGTACTTC

D gene: TRBD1
clone size: .
J gene: TRBJ2-7
V gene: TRBV10-1
CDR3 protein: CASSDAGGYEQYF
CDR3 DNA: TGCGCCAGCAGTGATGCAGGGGGCTACGAGCAGTACTTC

D gene: .
clone size: .
J gene: TRBJ1-4
V gene: TRBV18
CDR3 protein: CASSPPGEGSEKLFF
CDR3 DNA: TGTGCCAGCTCACCACCCGGGGAAGGGAGTGAAAAACTGTTTTTT

D gene: .
clone size: .
J gene: TRBJ1-1
V gene: TRBV7-9
CDR3 protein: CASSSLPENTEAFF
CDR3 DNA: TGTGCCAGCAGCTCCCTGCCAGAGAACACTGAAGCTTTCTTT

D gene: .
clone size: .
J gene: TRBJ2-2
V gene: TRBV4-3
CDR3 protein: CASSWRGSTGELFF
CDR3 DNA: TGCGCCAGCAGCTGGAGGGGTAGCACCGGGGAGCTGTTTTTT

D gene: TRBD1
clone size: .
J gene: TRBJ1-2
V gene: TRBV6-5
CDR3 protein: CASSYSTGETNYGYTF
CDR3 DNA: TGTGCCAGCAGTTACTCCACAGGGGAGACTAACTATGGCTACACCTTC

D gene: TRBD2
clone size: .
J gene: TRBJ2-1
V gene: TRBV7-9
CDR3 protein: CASIPAYLGRASEQFF
CDR3 DNA: TGTGCCAGCATCCCCGCTTATTTGGGGAGGGCCTCTGAGCAGTTCTTC

D gene: TRBD1
clone size: .
J gene: TRBJ1-3
V gene: TRBV6-6
CDR3 protein: CASSPRTGKRGNTIYF
CDR3 DNA: TGTGCCAGCAGTCCTAGGACAGGTAAGCGCGGAAACACCATATATTTT

D gene: TRBD1
clone size: .
J gene: TRBJ2-1
V gene: TRBV27
CDR3 protein: CASSLETGGYNEQFF
CDR3 DNA: TGTGCCAGCAGTTTAGAGACAGGGGGCTACAATGAGCAGTTCTTC

D gene: TRBD1
clone size: .
J gene: TRBJ2-5
V gene: TRBV6-5
CDR3 protein: CASSSRDRVLETQYF
CDR3 DNA: TGTGCCAGCAGTTCCAGAGACAGGGTATTGGAGACCCAGTACTTC

D gene: .
clone size: .
J gene: TRBJ2-7
V gene: TRBV9
CDR3 protein: CASSVGDMPYEQYF
CDR3 DNA: TGTGCCAGCAGCGTGGGGGACATGCCCTACGAGCAGTACTTC

D gene: .
clone size: .
J gene: TRBJ1-4
V gene: TRBV27
CDR3 protein: CASSNDNLGLMTGNYEKLFF
CDR3 DNA: TGTGCCAGCAGCAATGACAACTTAGGATTGATGACAGGAAACTATGAAAAACTGTTTTTT

D gene: TRBD1
clone size: few
J gene: TRBJ2-4
V gene: TRBV7-9
CDR3 protein: CASSLGTVHIQYF
CDR3 DNA: TGTGCCAGCAGCCTCGGGACAGTCCACATTCAGTACTTC

D gene: .
clone size: .
J gene: TRBJ2-7
V gene: TRBV7-2
CDR3 protein: CASSLAATATYEQYF
CDR3 DNA: TGTGCCAGCAGCTTAGCAGCGACAGCCACCTACGAGCAGTACTTC

D gene: TRBD2
clone size: .
J gene: TRBJ2-1
V gene: TRBV5-5
CDR3 protein: CASSFIAGGPFNEQFF
CDR3 DNA: TGTGCCAGCAGCTTTATAGCGGGAGGGCCCTTCAATGAGCAGTTCTTC

D gene: TRBD1
clone size: .
J gene: TRBJ1-2
V gene: TRBV29-1
CDR3 protein: CSADRGNYGYTF
CDR3 DNA: TGCAGCGCGGACAGGGGTAACTATGGCTACACCTTC

D gene: .
clone size: .
J gene: TRBJ2-3
V gene: TRBV11-2
CDR3 protein: CASSLEVAEFTDTQYF
CDR3 DNA: TGTGCCAGCAGCTTAGAAGTAGCGGAGTTCACAGATACGCAGTATTTT

D gene: .
clone size: few
J gene: TRBJ1-6
V gene: TRBV5-1
CDR3 protein: CASSLLDIDNSPLHF
CDR3 DNA: TGCGCCAGCAGCTTGCTAGACATTGACAATTCACCCCTCCACTTT

D gene: .
clone size: .
J gene: TRBJ2-2
V gene: TRBV7-9
CDR3 protein: CASSWETGELFF
CDR3 DNA: TGTGCCAGCAGCTGGGAGACCGGGGAGCTGTTTTTT

D gene: .
clone size: .
J gene: TRBJ2-3
V gene: TRBV6-5
CDR3 protein: CASSYTLTASDTQYF
CDR3 DNA: TGTGCCAGCAGTTACACGCTTACGGCGTCAGATACGCAGTATTTT